Sequencing of this TCR beta chain was carried out in a study of blood T cell repertoires in COVID-19. About the research overall: Specimens from acute and convalescent COVID-19 originated in the United States, Italy and Spain. PBMCs, B-cell-depleted T cells, or T cells were the source of the cDNA or gDNA that made up the material.

Trimming cost V 1 base and J 12 bases, with 13 bases left between them. CDR1 and CDR2 (germline): GTSNPN, SVGIG (reference sequence). The CDR3 extends over 11 amino acids. As handled by the study authors: Amplification of reference gene primers provided the estimated nucleated cell counts. Sequenced by immunoSEQ multiplex PCR; TCRdb stores in-frame clones only, minus some. Clone size and V and J calls were adopted from that table, with D and trimming inferred from the DNA. The table records about 140,000 clones, 80% to 90% of them present only once. The source material was peripheral blood. The clonotype originates from a woman aged 50 to 60 with acute or convalescent COVID-19. The chain uses TRBV30 and TRBJ2-7; D perhaps matches TRBD2 (5 bases). This CDR3 reads CAWSAYLDLYF. DNA for the CDR3: TGTGCCTGGAGTGCCTATCTGGACTTGTACTTC. The full variable domain, with the rest looked up from reference TRBV30 and TRBJ2-7, is SQTIHQWPATLVQPVGSPLSLECTVEGTSNPNLYWYRQAAGRGLQLLFYSVGIGQISSEVPQNLSASRPQDRQFILSSKKLLLSDSGFYLCAWSAYLDLYFGPGTRLTVT.